The 14 T cell receptor beta chains below come from one sample, sequenced in a study of blood T cell repertoires in COVID-19 (TCRdb year 2020). Libraries were made using the immunoSEQ multiplex PCR assay. TCRdb carries this immuneACCESS record with in-frame sequences only. Its versions omit some clonotypes, under half of them owing to an unresolved V gene in the studies checked, with the rest unexplained. The sample has about 170,000 clones on record, roughly 90% of them singletons. The leading ten clones occupy about 4.6% of the sample. The source material was peripheral blood. These receptors all stem from a man aged 25 to 40 with COVID-19, enrolled during active disease.

The DNA for the CDR3 is TGTGCCAGCAGTCGGGTCCCAGCAAATTCACCCCTCCACTTT. It is translated as CASSRVPANSPLHF. This rearrangement joins TRBV6-5 to TRBJ1-6; D not resolved. V was cut by 5 bases and J by 7 bases, with 12 bases left in between. The CDR3 is 14 residues long. CDR1 is MNHEY, CDR2 SVGAGI, per germline.

This clone was observed a handful of times. This sequence joins TRBV7-9 and TRBJ1-1, with a weak D call TRBD1 (5 bases). This CDR3 has 14 residues. Germline CDR1 reads SEHNR; CDR2 reads FQNEAQ (reference sequence). V lost 11 bases, J lost 0 bases, and 16 bases lay in between. CDR3 sequence: CALSVGALNTEAFF. As DNA, the CDR3 is TGTGCCCTTTCTGTTGGGGCATTGAACACTGAAGCTTTCTTT.

The V call is TRBV7-2, the J call TRBJ2-3; tentatively, D is TRBD1 (6 bases). Germline loops: CDR1 SGHTA, CDR2 FQGNSA. The CDR3 extends over 16 amino acids. V was pared by 0 bases and J by 3 bases, with 13 bases between. CDR3 loop: CASSLAGRGNTDTQYF. The CDR3 DNA sequence: TGTGCCAGCAGCTTAGCGGGCAGGGGCAATACAGATACGCAGTATTTT. The variable domain in full, with the rest retrieved from reference TRBV7-2 and TRBJ2-3, is GAGVSQSPSNKVTEKGKDVELRCDPISGHTALYWYRQSLGQGLEFLIYFQGNSAPDKSGLPSDRFSAERTGGSVSTLTIQRTQQEDSAVYLCASSLAGRGNTDTQYFGPGTRLTVL.

The chain uses TRBV18 and TRBJ2-1, with 7 bases fitting TRBD1. V trimming: 5 bases; J trimming: 1 base; junction bases outside the gene matches: 11. The germline CDR1 and CDR2 sequences are KGHSH and LQKENI. CDR3 length: 17 amino acids. In nucleotides, the CDR3 is TGTGCCAGCTCAAAGACGACAGGGATTGGATCCTACAATGAGCAGTTCTTC. Its protein is CASSKTTGIGSYNEQFF.

The rearrangement links TRBV6-5 to TRBJ2-1, with 7 positions matching TRBD1. The CDR3 runs to 15 residues. Germline CDR1 is MNHEY and CDR2 is SVGAGI. V was pared by 4 bases and J by 1 base, with 4 bases of the junction left unmatched. The CDR3 DNA sequence: TGTGCCAGCAGTTTCTCAGGGGGTTCCTACAATGAGCAGTTCTTC. It yields the protein CASSFSGGSYNEQFF.

Here the CDR3 reads CAISADRIYEQYF. CDR3 bases: TGTGCCATCAGCGCTGACAGGATTTACGAGCAGTACTTC. The gene calls are TRBV10-3 and TRBJ2-7; D possibly corresponds to TRBD1 (6 bases). Germline CDR1 is ENHRY and CDR2 is SYGVKD. V dropped 6 bases and J dropped 4 bases, with 13 bases sitting between them. The CDR3 runs to 13 residues.

This clone has a handful of counts. The chain has TRBV27 and TRBJ2-1; 9 nucleotides match TRBD2. J lost 7 bases, V lost 6 bases, and 13 bases had no gene match. Germline loops: CDR1 MNHEY, CDR2 SMNVEV (reference sequence). This CDR3 region has 16 residues. Written as DNA, the CDR3 is TGTGCCAGCAGCCCGGCGACTAGCGGTTTACGGAATGAGCAGTTCTTC. This gives the protein CASSPATSGLRNEQFF.

V usage is TRBV4-2 and J usage is TRBJ1-1, with D hard to call. The germline V gene encodes CDR1 LGHNA and CDR2 YNFKEQ. Trimming shortened V by 0 bases and J by 1 base, and 21 bases separated the two germline ends. The CDR3 sequence is 19 residues long. The CDR3 sequence: CASSQDLFSLILRNTEAFF. CDR3 in DNA: TGTGCCAGCAGCCAAGATCTTTTTTCGCTGATCCTCAGGAACACTGAAGCTTTCTTT.

The CDR3: CASTNLAGTTGASNEQFF. In nucleotides, the CDR3 is TGTGCCAGCACTAATCTAGCGGGAACGACGGGTGCGAGCAATGAGCAGTTCTTC. The chain recombines TRBV4-2 with TRBJ2-1; TRBD2 agrees at 9 bases. Looked up from germline, CDR1 is LGHNA and CDR2 is YNFKEQ. The CDR3 is 18 amino acids. V lost 7 bases to trimming and J lost 6 bases; unmatched junction nucleotides: 19.

The table lists this clone with a count of one. This sequence joins TRBV19 and TRBJ2-7; 8 bases line up with TRBD2. Trimming cost V 5 bases and J 5 bases; bases outside gene matches: 11. This CDR3 spans 15 amino acids. Germline values: CDR1 LNHDA, CDR2 SQIVND (reference sequence). The CDR3 nucleotides read TGTGCCAGTAGTCCGGGCGGGGGGAATCGTAACGAGCAGTACTTC. It specifies CASSPGGGNRNEQYF.

V and J are TRBV7-9 and TRBJ2-5; TRBD2 is a possible D gene (5 bases). The CDR3 extends over 13 amino acids. The germline V and J ends were trimmed by 5 bases and 5 bases, with 12 bases remaining between them. Germline values: CDR1 SEHNR, CDR2 FQNEAQ (reference sequence). The CDR3 DNA sequence: TGTGCCAGCAGCCCCCCCGGCGGGGAGACCCAGTACTTC. Protein sequence: CASSPPGGETQYF.

V and J are TRBV11-3 and TRBJ2-1; 8 bases are a match to TRBD2. In germline, CDR1 is SGHNT, CDR2 YENEEA. The J segment lost 4 bases and the V segment lost 6 bases, leaving 8 bases of the junction unmatched. The CDR3 is 15 amino acids. CDR3 nucleotide sequence: TGTGCCAGCAGTTATACGGGGGGGCCTTACAATGAGCAGTTCTTC. It yields the protein CASSYTGGPYNEQFF.

In this sample, this clone turned up once. The chain combines TRBV6-6 with TRBJ2-5, with D possibly TRBD2 on 5 matching bases. This CDR3 has 14 amino acids. Trimming removed 5 bases from V and 2 bases from J, with 12 bases in between. The germline CDR1 and CDR2 sequences are MNHNY and SVGAGI (reference sequence). The CDR3 bases are TGTGCCAGCAGTCTCGACTATGCTCAAGAGACCCAGTACTTC. It encodes CASSLDYAQETQYF.

V is TRBV3-1 (or the pseudogene TRBV3-2) and J is TRBJ2-7; a possible D gene is TRBD2 (6 bases). The germline V gene has CDR1 LGHDT and CDR2 YNNKEL (reference sequence). This CDR3 region has 17 residues. Trimming removed 4 bases at V and 0 bases at J, with 19 bases between. CDR3 residues: CASSLTPRGGDSYEQYF. Written as DNA, the CDR3 is TGTGCCAGCAGCCTCACTCCCCGCGGCGGGGACTCCTACGAGCAGTACTTC.